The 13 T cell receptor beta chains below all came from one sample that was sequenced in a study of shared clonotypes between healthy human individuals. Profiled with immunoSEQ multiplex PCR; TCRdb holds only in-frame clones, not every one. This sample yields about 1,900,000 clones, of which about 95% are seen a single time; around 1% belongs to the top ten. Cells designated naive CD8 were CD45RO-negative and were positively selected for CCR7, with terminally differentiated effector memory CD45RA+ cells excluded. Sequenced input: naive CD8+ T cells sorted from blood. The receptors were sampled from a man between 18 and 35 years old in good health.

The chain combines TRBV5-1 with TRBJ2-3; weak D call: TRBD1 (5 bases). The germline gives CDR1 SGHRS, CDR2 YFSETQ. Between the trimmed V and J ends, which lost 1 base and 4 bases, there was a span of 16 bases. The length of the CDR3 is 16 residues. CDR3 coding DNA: TGCGCCAGCAGCTTGATGGGGCTGAGAATCGCAGATACGCAGTATTTT. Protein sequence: CASSLMGLRIADTQYF.

The CDR3 nucleotides are TGTGCCAGTTCCCCCCTAGCGGGGGTCGGCACCGGGGAGCTGTTTTTT. Translating it yields CASSPLAGVGTGELFF. The rearrangement links TRBV19 to TRBJ2-2, with 10 nucleotides matching TRBD2. J gave up 4 bases and V 8 bases, and 10 bases lay outside the gene matches. The CDR3 is made up of 16 amino acids. Per germline, CDR1 LNHDA and CDR2 SQIVND (reference sequence).

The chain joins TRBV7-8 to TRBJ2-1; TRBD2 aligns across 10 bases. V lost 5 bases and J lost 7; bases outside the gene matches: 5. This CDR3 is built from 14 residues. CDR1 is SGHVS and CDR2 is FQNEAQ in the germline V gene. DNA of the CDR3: TGTGCCAGCAGCCCTAGCGGGGGCGGAAATGAGCAGTTCTTC. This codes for CASSPSGGGNEQFF.

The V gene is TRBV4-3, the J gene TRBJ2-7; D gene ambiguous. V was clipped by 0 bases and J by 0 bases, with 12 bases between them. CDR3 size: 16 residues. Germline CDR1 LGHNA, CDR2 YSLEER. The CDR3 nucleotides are TGCGCCAGCAGCCAAGACGCCGGGTTAAGCTCCTACGAGCAGTACTTC. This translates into CASSQDAGLSSYEQYF.

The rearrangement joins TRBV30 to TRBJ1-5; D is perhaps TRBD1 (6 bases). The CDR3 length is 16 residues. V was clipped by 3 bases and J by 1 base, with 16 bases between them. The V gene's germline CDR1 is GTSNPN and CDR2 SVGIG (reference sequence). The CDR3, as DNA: TGTGCCTGGAGCGGGTATGGGGGCCTAAGCAATCAGCCCCAGCATTTT. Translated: CAWSGYGGLSNQPQHF.

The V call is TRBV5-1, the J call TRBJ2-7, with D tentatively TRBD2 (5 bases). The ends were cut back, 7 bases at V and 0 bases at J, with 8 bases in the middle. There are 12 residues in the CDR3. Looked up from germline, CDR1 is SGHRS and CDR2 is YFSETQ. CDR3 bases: TGCGCCAGCCATGGGAGCTCCTACGAGCAGTACTTC. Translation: CASHGSSYEQYF.

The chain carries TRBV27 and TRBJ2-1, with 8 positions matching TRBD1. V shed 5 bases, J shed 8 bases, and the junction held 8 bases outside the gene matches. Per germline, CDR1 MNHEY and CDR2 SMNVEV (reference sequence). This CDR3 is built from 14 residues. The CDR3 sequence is CASSQTDRGYEQFF. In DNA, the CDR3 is TGTGCCAGCAGTCAGACCGACAGGGGCTATGAGCAGTTCTTC.

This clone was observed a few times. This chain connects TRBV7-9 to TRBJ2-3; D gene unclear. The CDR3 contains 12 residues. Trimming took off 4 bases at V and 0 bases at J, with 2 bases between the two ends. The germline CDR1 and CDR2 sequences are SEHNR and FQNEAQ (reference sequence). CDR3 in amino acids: CASSYSTDTQYF. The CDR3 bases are TGTGCCAGCAGCTATAGCACAGATACGCAGTATTTT.

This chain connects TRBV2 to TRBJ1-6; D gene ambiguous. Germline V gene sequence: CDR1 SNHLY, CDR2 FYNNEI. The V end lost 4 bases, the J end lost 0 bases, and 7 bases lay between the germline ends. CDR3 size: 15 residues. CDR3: CASSVSSSYNSPLHF. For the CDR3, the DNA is TGTGCCAGCAGTGTCAGCAGCTCCTATAATTCACCCCTCCACTTT.

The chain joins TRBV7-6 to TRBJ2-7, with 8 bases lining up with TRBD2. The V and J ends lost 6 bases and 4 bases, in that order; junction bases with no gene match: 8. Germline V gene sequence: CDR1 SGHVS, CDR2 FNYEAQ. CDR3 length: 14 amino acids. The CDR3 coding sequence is TGTGCCAGCAGTTTCGGACTAGCTGAGTACGAGCAGTACTTC. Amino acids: CASSFGLAEYEQYF. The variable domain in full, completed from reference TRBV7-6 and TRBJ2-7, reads GAGVSQSPRYKVTKRGQDVALRCDPISGHVSLYWYRQALGQGPEFLTYFNYEAQQDKSGLPNDRFSAERPEGSISTLTIQRTEQRDSAMYRCASSFGLAEYEQYFGPGTRLTVT.

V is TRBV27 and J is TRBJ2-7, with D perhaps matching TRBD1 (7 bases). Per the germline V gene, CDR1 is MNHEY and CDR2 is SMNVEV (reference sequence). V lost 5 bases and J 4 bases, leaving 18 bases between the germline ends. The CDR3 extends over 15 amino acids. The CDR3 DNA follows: TGTGCCAGCAGTGGAGGGGGCCGGCCGCCGTACGAGCAGTACTTC. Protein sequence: CASSGGGRPPYEQYF.

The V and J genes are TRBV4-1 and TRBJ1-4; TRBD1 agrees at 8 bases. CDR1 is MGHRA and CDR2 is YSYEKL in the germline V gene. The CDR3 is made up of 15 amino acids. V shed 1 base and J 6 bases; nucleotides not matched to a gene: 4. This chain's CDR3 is CASSQATGVYEKLFF. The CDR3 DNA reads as TGCGCCAGCAGCCAAGCGACAGGGGTATATGAAAAACTGTTTTTT.

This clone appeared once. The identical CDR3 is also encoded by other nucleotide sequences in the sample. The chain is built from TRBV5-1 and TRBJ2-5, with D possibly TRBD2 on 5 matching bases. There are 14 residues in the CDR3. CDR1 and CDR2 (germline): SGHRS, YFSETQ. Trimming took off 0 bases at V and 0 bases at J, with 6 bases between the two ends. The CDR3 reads CASSLAGYQETQYF. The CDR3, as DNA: TGCGCCAGCAGCTTGGCGGGGTACCAAGAGACCCAGTACTTC.